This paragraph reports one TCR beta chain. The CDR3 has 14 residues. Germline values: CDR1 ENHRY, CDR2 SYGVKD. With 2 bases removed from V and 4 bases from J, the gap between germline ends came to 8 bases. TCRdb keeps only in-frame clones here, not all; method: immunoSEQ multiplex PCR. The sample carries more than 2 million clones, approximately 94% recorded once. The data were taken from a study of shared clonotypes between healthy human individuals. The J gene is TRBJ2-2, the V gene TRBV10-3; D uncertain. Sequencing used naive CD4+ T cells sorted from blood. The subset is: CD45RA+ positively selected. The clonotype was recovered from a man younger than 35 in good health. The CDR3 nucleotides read TGTGCCATCAGTGAGCTGGGTTCCACCGGGGAGCTGTTTTTT. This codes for CAISELGSTGELFF.